Each of the 9 T cell receptor beta chains below was sequenced from the same sample in a study of shared clonotypes between healthy human individuals (dated by TCRdb to between 2020 and 2021). Receptor libraries were prepared by the immunoSEQ multiplex PCR assay. Entries here come from immuneACCESS through TCRdb and include only in-frame sequences with V and J called. Some clones fail to appear in such tables; in the studies checked, an unresolved V gene covers under half of the shortfall, and the cause of the remainder is unknown. The sample table lists some 1.5 million clones, roughly 98% of them with a count of one. Of the sample, approximately 0.45% is held by the ten largest clones. The source material was naive CD4+ T cells sorted from blood. The intended sense of this specimen's cell subset or site label: CD45RA+ positively selected. The receptors come from a man aged 25-40 years in good health.

The rearrangement joins TRBV28 to TRBJ1-3; the D gene is possibly TRBD1 (5 bases). This CDR3 comprises 15 residues. Deletions cut 6 bases from V and 2 bases from J, with 14 bases between. Germline V gene data show CDR1 as MDHEN and CDR2 as SYDVKM. CDR3 region: CASSSGNTPGNTIYF. DNA of the CDR3: TGTGCCAGCAGCTCAGGGAATACCCCTGGAAACACCATATATTTT.

This chain uses TRBV4-1 with TRBJ1-5; D uncertain. The CDR3 consists of 15 residues. V lost 0 bases and J 3 bases, leaving 9 bases between the germline ends. Per germline, CDR1 MGHRA and CDR2 YSYEKL. The CDR3 is CASSQDLNNNQPQHF. CDR3 DNA sequence: TGCGCCAGCAGCCAAGATCTCAACAACAATCAGCCCCAGCATTTT.

Concerning this clone itself: Other DNA sequences in the sample encode the same CDR3. The gene calls are TRBV28 and TRBJ1-5; D gene ambiguous. The length of the CDR3 is 15 residues. Per germline, CDR1 MDHEN and CDR2 SYDVKM. The V end lost 3 bases, the J end lost 0 bases, and 9 bases lay between the germline ends. The CDR3 loop is CASSLGGSSNQPQHF. In nucleotides, the CDR3 is TGTGCCAGCAGTTTGGGAGGGAGTAGCAATCAGCCCCAGCATTTT.

V is TRBV5-4 and J is TRBJ2-1; D is possibly TRBD1 or TRBD2 (5 bases each). Germline values: CDR1 SGHNT, CDR2 YYREEE (reference sequence). CDR3 length: 14 residues. The V gene lost 3 bases and the J gene lost 5 bases, with 12 bases spanning the gap. The chain's CDR3 is CASSSQQEDNEQFF. The CDR3 DNA reads TGTGCCAGCAGCTCGCAACAGGAGGACAATGAGCAGTTCTTC.

Note on this clone: Other DNA sequences in the same sample also yield this CDR3. The CDR3 sequence: CASSLRNEQFF. The CDR3 coding sequence is TGTGCCAGCAGCTTGCGGAATGAGCAGTTCTTC. The chain joins TRBV5-6 to TRBJ2-1, with D hard to call. This CDR3 comprises 11 residues. Per germline, CDR1 SGHDT and CDR2 YYEEEE. V was clipped by 1 base and J by 7 bases, with 3 bases between them. Based on the CDR3 plus reference TRBV5-6 and TRBJ2-1, the full variable domain is DAGVTQSPTHLIKTRGQQVTLRCSPKSGHDTVSWYQQALGQGPQFIFQYYEEEERQRGNFPDRFSGHQFPNYSSELNVNALLLGDSALYLCASSLRNEQFFGPGTRLTVL.

This clone was recorded only once. The rearrangement links TRBV5-1 to TRBJ2-1, with D tentatively TRBD1 (5 bases). Germline CDR1 and CDR2: SGHRS and YFSETQ. The CDR3 spans 13 residues. Trimming removed 1 base from V and 7 bases from J, with 9 bases in between. CDR3 bases: TGCGCCAGCAGCTTGTGGGCAGGGAATGAGCAGTTCTTC. Translation: CASSLWAGNEQFF.

The rearrangement joins TRBV2 to TRBJ1-5; D may be TRBD1 (6 bases). V was pared by 3 bases and J by 4 bases, with 10 bases between. CDR3 length: 14 amino acids. Germline lookup yields CDR1 SNHLY and CDR2 FYNNEI. CDR3 nucleotide sequence: TGTGCCAGCAGTGATTCAGGGGTGAATCAGCCCCAGCATTTT. This encodes CASSDSGVNQPQHF.

The chain carries TRBV4-2 and TRBJ2-1; 8 nucleotides align to TRBD1. CDR1 and CDR2 from the germline V gene are LGHNA and YNFKEQ. The CDR3 runs 15 residues. V dropped 1 base and J dropped 7; count of bases not matched to a gene: 6. In DNA, the CDR3 is TGTGCCAGCAGCCAAGCTGGACAGGGTAAAAATGAGCAGTTCTTC. Encoded protein: CASSQAGQGKNEQFF.

V usage is TRBV7-9 and J usage is TRBJ2-7; 7 bases agree with TRBD1. The germline V gene encodes CDR1 SEHNR and CDR2 FQNEAQ (reference sequence). V lost 1 base, J lost 5 bases, and 2 bases stayed unmatched. The CDR3 is 13 amino acids. CDR3 in amino acids: CASSLEGGNEQYF. CDR3 bases: TGTGCCAGCAGCTTAGAAGGGGGCAACGAGCAGTACTTC.